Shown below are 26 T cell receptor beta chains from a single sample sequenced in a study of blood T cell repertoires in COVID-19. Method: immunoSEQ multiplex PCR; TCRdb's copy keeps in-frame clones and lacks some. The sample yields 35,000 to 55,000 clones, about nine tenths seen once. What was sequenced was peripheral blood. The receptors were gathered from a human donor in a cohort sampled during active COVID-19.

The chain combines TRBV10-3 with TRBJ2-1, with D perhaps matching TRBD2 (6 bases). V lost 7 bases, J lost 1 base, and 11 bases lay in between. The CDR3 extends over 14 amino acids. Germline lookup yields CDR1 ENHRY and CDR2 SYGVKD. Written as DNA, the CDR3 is TGTGCCATCACCTCCGCGGGGTCCTACAATGAGCAGTTCTTC. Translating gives CAITSAGSYNEQFF.

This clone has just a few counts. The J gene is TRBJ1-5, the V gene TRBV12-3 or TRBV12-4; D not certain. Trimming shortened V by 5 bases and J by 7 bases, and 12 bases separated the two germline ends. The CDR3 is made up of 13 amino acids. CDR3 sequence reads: CASSPTPRQPQHF. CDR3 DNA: TGTGCCAGCAGTCCCACGCCGAGGCAGCCCCAGCATTTT.

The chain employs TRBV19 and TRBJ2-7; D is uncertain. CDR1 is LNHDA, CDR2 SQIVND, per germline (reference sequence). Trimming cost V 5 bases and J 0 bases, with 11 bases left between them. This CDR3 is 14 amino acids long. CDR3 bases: TGTGCCAGTAGTCCCCACGGTAGCTCCTACGAGCAGTACTTC. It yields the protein CASSPHGSSYEQYF.

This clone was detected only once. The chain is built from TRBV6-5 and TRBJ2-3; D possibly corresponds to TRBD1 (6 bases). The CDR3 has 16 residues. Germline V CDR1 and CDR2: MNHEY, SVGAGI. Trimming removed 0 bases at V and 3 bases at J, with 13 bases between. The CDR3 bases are TGTGCCAGCAGTTACTCGACTCGGACAGCTACAGATACGCAGTATTTT. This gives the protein CASSYSTRTATDTQYF.

The CDR3 loop reads CAWSVLGGAGTEAFF. CDR3 in DNA: TGTGCCTGGAGTGTACTGGGCGGGGCAGGGACTGAAGCTTTCTTT. The chain uses TRBV30 and TRBJ1-1, with a weak D call TRBD1 (5 bases). Germline CDR1 GTSNPN, CDR2 SVGIG (reference sequence). The CDR3 runs to 15 residues. V gave up 0 bases and J gave up 5 bases, with 16 bases separating them.

CDR3 region: CATSSPPRYEQYF. The CDR3 DNA is TGTGCCACCAGCAGTCCCCCCCGCTACGAGCAGTACTTC. V usage is TRBV15 and J usage is TRBJ2-7; D unresolved. This CDR3 contains 13 residues. CDR1 LNHNV and CDR2 YYDKDF come from the germline V gene (reference sequence). The V gene lost 3 bases and the J gene lost 3 bases, with 9 bases spanning the gap.

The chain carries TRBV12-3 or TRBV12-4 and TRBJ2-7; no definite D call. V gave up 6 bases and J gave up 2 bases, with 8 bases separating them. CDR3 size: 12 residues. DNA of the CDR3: TGTGCCAGCAGGAGTTTTACCTACGAGCAGTACTTC. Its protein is CASRSFTYEQYF.

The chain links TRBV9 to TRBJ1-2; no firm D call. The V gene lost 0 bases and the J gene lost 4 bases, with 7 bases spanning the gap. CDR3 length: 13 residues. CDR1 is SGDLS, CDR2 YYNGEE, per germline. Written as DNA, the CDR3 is TGTGCCAGCAGCGTAGTGGAGGGCTATGGCTACACCTTC. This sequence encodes CASSVVEGYGYTF. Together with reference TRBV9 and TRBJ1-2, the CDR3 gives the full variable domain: DSGVTQTPKHLITATGQRVTLRCSPRSGDLSVYWYQQSLDQGLQFLIQYYNGEERAKGNILERFSAQQFPDLHSELNLSSLELGDSALYFCASSVVEGYGYTFGSGTRLTVV.

This CDR3 is CASSLANYGYTF. CDR3 coding DNA: TGTGCCAGCAGCTTGGCGAACTATGGCTACACCTTC. The chain couples TRBV5-6 to TRBJ1-2, with unresolved D. Per germline, CDR1 SGHDT and CDR2 YYEEEE. The CDR3 extends over 12 amino acids. With 0 bases removed from V and 2 bases from J, the gap between germline ends came to 2 bases.

CDR3 protein: CAWSVQGVQPQHF. The CDR3 nucleotides read TGTGCCTGGAGTGTACAAGGGGTTCAGCCCCAGCATTTT. The chain recombines TRBV30 with TRBJ1-5, with D perhaps TRBD1 (5 bases). Germline V gene lookup returns CDR1 GTSNPN and CDR2 SVGIG (reference sequence). The V gene lost 0 bases and the J gene lost 6 bases, with 9 bases spanning the gap. The length of the CDR3 is 13 residues.

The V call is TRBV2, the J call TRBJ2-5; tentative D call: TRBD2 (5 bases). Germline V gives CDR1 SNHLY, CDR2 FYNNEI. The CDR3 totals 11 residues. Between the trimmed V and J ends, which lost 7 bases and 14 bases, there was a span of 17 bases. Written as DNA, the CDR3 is TGTGCCAGCACGGTTGGTAGCGTCAGTTACTTC. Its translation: CASTVGSVSYF.

CDR3 loop: CASKEFSYNSPLHF. The DNA of the CDR3 is TGTGCCAGTAAAGAGTTCTCCTATAATTCACCCCTCCACTTT. The genes are TRBV19 and TRBJ1-6; no firm D call. CDR1 and CDR2 (germline): LNHDA, SQIVND (reference sequence). Trimming cost V 7 bases and J 0 bases, with 7 bases left between them. The CDR3 runs 14 residues.

The CDR3 DNA sequence: TGTGCCAGCAGCCCCGGGACAGGGAAGATTGCTTTCTTT. Protein product: CASSPGTGKIAFF. The V and J genes are TRBV3-1 (or the pseudogene TRBV3-2) and TRBJ1-1; 9 bases fit TRBD1. The length of the CDR3 is 13 residues. The germline CDR1 and CDR2 sequences are LGHDT and YNNKEL (reference sequence). The V gene end was trimmed by 4 bases and the J gene end by 11 bases; junction bases not matched to a gene: 8.

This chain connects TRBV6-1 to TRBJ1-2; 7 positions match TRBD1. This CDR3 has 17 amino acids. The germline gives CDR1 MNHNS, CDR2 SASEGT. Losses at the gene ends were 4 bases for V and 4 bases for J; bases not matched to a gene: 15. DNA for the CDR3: TGTGCCAGCAGTGGCGGATGGACAGGAGCGCGTAGCTATGGCTACACCTTC. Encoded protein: CASSGGWTGARSYGYTF.

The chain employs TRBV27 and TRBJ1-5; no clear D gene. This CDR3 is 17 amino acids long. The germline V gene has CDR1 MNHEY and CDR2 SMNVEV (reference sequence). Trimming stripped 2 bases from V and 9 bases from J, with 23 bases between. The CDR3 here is CASSLRSDRQALPPQHF. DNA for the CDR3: TGTGCCAGCAGTTTACGCTCGGATCGGCAGGCCCTGCCGCCCCAGCATTTT.

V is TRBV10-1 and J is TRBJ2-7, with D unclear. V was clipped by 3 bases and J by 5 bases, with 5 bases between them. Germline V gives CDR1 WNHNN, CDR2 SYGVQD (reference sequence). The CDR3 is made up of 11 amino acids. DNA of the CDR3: TGCGCCAGCAGTGATTTAGACGAGCAGTACTTC. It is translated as CASSDLDEQYF.

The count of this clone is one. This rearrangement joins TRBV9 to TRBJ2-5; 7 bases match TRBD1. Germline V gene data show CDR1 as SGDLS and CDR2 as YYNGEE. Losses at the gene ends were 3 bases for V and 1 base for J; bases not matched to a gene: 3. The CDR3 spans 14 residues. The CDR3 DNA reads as TGTGCCAGCAGCGCGTGGGACAGCCAAGAGACCCAGTACTTC. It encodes CASSAWDSQETQYF. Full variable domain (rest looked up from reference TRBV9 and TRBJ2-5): DSGVTQTPKHLITATGQRVTLRCSPRSGDLSVYWYQQSLDQGLQFLIQYYNGEERAKGNILERFSAQQFPDLHSELNLSSLELGDSALYFCASSAWDSQETQYFGPGTRLLVL.

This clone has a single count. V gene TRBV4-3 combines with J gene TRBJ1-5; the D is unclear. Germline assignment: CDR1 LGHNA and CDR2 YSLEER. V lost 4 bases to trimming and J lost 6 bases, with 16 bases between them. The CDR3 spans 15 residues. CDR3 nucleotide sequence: TGCGCCAGCAGCCGAGAGTTGACCGGAGGTCAGCCCCAGCATTTT. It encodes CASSRELTGGQPQHF.

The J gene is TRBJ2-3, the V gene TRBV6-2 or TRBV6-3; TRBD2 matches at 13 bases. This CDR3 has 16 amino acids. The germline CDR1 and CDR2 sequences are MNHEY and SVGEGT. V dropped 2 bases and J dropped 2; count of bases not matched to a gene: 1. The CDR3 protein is CASSYGTSGVTDTQYF. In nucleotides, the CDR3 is TGTGCCAGCAGTTACGGGACTAGCGGGGTCACAGATACGCAGTATTTT.

The CDR3 loop is CASSFLRGGAEETQYF. In DNA, the CDR3 is TGTGCCAGCAGCTTTTTACGCGGGGGGGCGGAAGAGACCCAGTACTTC. The rearrangement uses TRBV7-2 and TRBJ2-5; TRBD2 aligns across 9 bases. The CDR3 spans 16 residues. V lost 3 bases and J lost 3; bases outside the gene matches: 8. Germline V gene sequence: CDR1 SGHTA, CDR2 FQGNSA.

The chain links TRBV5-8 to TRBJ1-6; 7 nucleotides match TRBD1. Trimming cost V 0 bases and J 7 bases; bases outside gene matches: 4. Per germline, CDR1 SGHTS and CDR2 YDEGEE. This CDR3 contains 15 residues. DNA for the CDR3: TGTGCCAGCAGCTTGGCCCAGACAGGGAATTCACCCCTCCACTTT. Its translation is CASSLAQTGNSPLHF.

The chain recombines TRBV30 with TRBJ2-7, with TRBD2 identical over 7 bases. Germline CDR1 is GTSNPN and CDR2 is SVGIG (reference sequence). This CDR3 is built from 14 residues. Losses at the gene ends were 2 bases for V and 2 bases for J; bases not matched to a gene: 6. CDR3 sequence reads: CAWSRGVPPYEQYF. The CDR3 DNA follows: TGTGCCTGGAGTCGGGGGGTTCCGCCCTACGAGCAGTACTTC. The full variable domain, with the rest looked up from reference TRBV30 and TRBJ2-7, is SQTIHQWPATLVQPVGSPLSLECTVEGTSNPNLYWYRQAAGRGLQLLFYSVGIGQISSEVPQNLSASRPQDRQFILSSKKLLLSDSGFYLCAWSRGVPPYEQYFGPGTRLTVT.

DNA of the CDR3: TGTGCCAGCAGCGGGGTAGATACGCAGTATTTT. This translates into CASSGVDTQYF. The chain is built from TRBV12-3 or TRBV12-4 and TRBJ2-3; D perhaps matches TRBD2 (5 bases). The CDR3 spans 11 residues. V lost 6 bases to trimming and J lost 5 bases, with 6 bases between them.

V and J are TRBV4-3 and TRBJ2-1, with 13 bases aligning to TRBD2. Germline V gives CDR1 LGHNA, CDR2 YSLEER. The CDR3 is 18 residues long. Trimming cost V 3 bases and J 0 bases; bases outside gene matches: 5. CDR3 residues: CASSQGLAGRSSYNEQFF. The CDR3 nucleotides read TGCGCCAGCAGCCAGGGACTAGCGGGGAGGAGCTCCTACAATGAGCAGTTCTTC.

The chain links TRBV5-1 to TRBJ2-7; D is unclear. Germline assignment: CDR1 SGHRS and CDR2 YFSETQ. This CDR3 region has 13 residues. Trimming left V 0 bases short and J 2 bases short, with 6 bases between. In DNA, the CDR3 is TGCGCCAGCAGCTTGGACTTCCCCTACGAGCAGTACTTC. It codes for CASSLDFPYEQYF.

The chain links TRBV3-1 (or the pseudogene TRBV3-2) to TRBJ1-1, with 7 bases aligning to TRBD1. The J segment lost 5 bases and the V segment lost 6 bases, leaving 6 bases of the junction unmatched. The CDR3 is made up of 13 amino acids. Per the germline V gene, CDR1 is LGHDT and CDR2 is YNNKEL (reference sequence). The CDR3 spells CASSRQGETEAFF. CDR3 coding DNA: TGTGCCAGCAGTCGACAGGGAGAGACTGAAGCTTTCTTT.